A single sample gave rise to the 17 T cell receptor beta chains below, sequenced in a study of CD8+ T cells in alopecia areata (dated by TCRdb to between 2017 and 2018). The time point label corresponds to: baseline before oral tofacitinib. Libraries were prepared through the immunoSEQ multiplex PCR assay. For TCR sequencing, RNA was extracted from every sample and reverse transcribed into cDNA to serve as template. Not all clones reach the TCRdb copy of this immuneACCESS table, which keeps in-frame sequences only. Checked studies attribute under half of the gap to unresolved V genes and leave the rest unexplained. Counted in this sample were 140,000 to 150,000 clones; around 58% of them appeared once. Jointly, the top ten make up 5% to 7.5% of the sample. The sample in question was CD4+ T cells sorted from blood, obtained at week 0. These receptors were obtained from a human donor with alopecia areata.

This chain joins TRBV23-1 and TRBJ2-7; D is perhaps TRBD1 (6 bases). TRBV23-1 qualifies as an ORF whose function is uncertain. Deletions cut 0 bases from V and 3 bases from J, with 15 bases between. The CDR3 spans 16 residues. CDR3: CASSQSTGAGDYEQYF. The CDR3 DNA reads as TGCGCCAGCAGTCAATCGACCGGGGCAGGGGACTACGAGCAGTACTTC.

The chain is built from TRBV4-2 and TRBJ2-7, with D tentatively TRBD2 (6 bases). This CDR3 has 15 amino acids. Germline-derived CDR1 and CDR2 are LGHNA and YNFKEQ. V lost 0 bases and J lost 0, with 9 bases in between. CDR3 bases: TGTGCCAGCAGCCAAGAACTAGCAGCCTCCTACGAGCAGTACTTC. Amino acids: CASSQELAASYEQYF.

This clone occurred once. J is TRBJ1-1 and V is TRBV20-1; D not certain. V was cut by 7 bases and J by 1 base, with 4 bases left in between. The CDR3 spans 10 residues. Germline values: CDR1 DFQATT, CDR2 SNEGSKA (reference sequence). CDR3 sequence reads: CSVRNTEAFF. DNA for the CDR3: TGCAGTGTCCGGAACACTGAAGCTTTCTTT.

In its sample, this clone was seen a few times. The chain has TRBV5-6 and TRBJ2-7; D perhaps matches TRBD2 (5 bases). The CDR3 has 14 residues. Germline CDR1 and CDR2: SGHDT and YYEEEE. V gave up 4 bases and J gave up 2 bases, with 13 bases separating them. CDR3 DNA: TGTGCCAGCAGCCGAAGCGGCGATACCTACGAGCAGTACTTC. It codes for CASSRSGDTYEQYF.

Written as DNA, the CDR3 is TGTGCCATCGGAGAGCGGGGGGATACGCAGTATTTT. Protein sequence: CAIGERGDTQYF. V gene TRBV10-3 combines with J gene TRBJ2-3, with TRBD2 matching 8 bases. The germline gives CDR1 ENHRY, CDR2 SYGVKD. V lost 8 bases, J lost 6 bases, and 4 bases stayed unmatched. The CDR3 is 12 amino acids.

The chain joins TRBV30 to TRBJ2-3, with TRBD2 matching over 8 bases. The J segment lost 3 bases and the V segment lost 2 bases, leaving 4 bases of the junction unmatched. Per germline, CDR1 GTSNPN and CDR2 SVGIG (reference sequence). The CDR3 sequence is 14 residues long. CDR3 nucleotides: TGTGCCTGGAGTCGGCGGGGGGAAACAGATACGCAGTATTTT. This gives the protein CAWSRRGETDTQYF.

The chain links TRBV5-6 to TRBJ2-3, with D perhaps matching TRBD1 (6 bases). CDR1 is SGHDT, CDR2 YYEEEE, per germline. V lost 9 bases to trimming and J lost 13 bases, with 21 bases between them. The CDR3 is made up of 12 amino acids. This CDR3 reads CATTYREAKEYF. In DNA form, the CDR3 reads TGTGCCACGACCTACAGGGAAGCAAAAGAGTATTTT.

This clone was detected a few times. The V gene is TRBV5-4, the J gene TRBJ2-2; 7 positions match TRBD1. This CDR3 contains 13 residues. With 4 bases clipped from V and 6 bases from J, the junction kept 3 bases outside the gene matches. The germline gives CDR1 SGHNT, CDR2 YYREEE (reference sequence). Here the CDR3 DNA reads TGTGCCAGCAGCGTGACAGGGTCCGGGGAGCTGTTTTTT. Encoded protein: CASSVTGSGELFF.

The rearrangement uses TRBV29-1 and TRBJ2-5; TRBD2 aligns across 7 bases. CDR3 length: 15 residues. Germline V gives CDR1 SQVTM, CDR2 ANQGSEA. Unmatched junction bases numbered 13, after V lost 5 bases and J lost 4 bases. CDR3 DNA sequence: TGCAGCGTTTCTCCCGGACCTAGCGGTAGAGAGACCCAGTACTTC. Residues: CSVSPGPSGRETQYF. Full variable domain (remainder filled in from reference TRBV29-1 and TRBJ2-5): SAVISQKPSRDICQRGTSLTIQCQVDSQVTMMFWYRQQPGQSLTLIATANQGSEATYESGFVIDKFPISRPNLTFSTLTVSNMSPEDSSIYLCSVSPGPSGRETQYFGPGTRLLVL.

The chain links TRBV19 to TRBJ1-5; the D is unclear. CDR1 is LNHDA and CDR2 is SQIVND in the germline V gene (reference sequence). V was pared by 3 bases and J by 5 bases, with 8 bases between. The CDR3 contains 13 residues. The CDR3 spells CASSIIGDQPQHF. For the CDR3, the DNA is TGTGCCAGTAGTATTATCGGTGATCAGCCCCAGCATTTT.

CDR3 DNA: TGTGCCAGCCGACCCCCGGGACAGGGGGGTGGCTACACCTTC. This gives the protein CASRPPGQGGGYTF. The chain employs TRBV5-4 and TRBJ1-2, with TRBD1 identical over 11 bases. The CDR3 is 14 residues long. From germline, CDR1 is SGHNT and CDR2 YYREEE (reference sequence). After removal of 7 bases from V and 7 bases from J, the junction contained 9 bases not matched to a gene.

The chain has TRBV7-2 and TRBJ2-2; 11 positions match TRBD2. Germline V lookup: CDR1 SGHTA, CDR2 FQGNSA. V gave up 3 bases and J gave up 5 bases; unmatched junction bases: 8. The CDR3 covers 17 residues. CDR3 in amino acids: CASSFRGSGGATGELFF. As DNA, the CDR3 is TGTGCCAGCAGCTTCCGTGGTAGCGGGGGGGCAACCGGGGAGCTGTTTTTT.

V gene TRBV28 combines with J gene TRBJ2-1; 13 bases fit TRBD2. The CDR3 covers 15 residues. Germline trimming cut 7 bases from V and 10 bases from J; bases unmatched to any gene: 10. The germline CDR1 and CDR2 sequences are MDHEN and SYDVKM. CDR3 amino acids: CASIHPTSGGREQFF. In nucleotides, the CDR3 is TGTGCCAGCATTCATCCGACTAGCGGGGGGAGGGAGCAGTTCTTC.

This sequence joins TRBV2 and TRBJ2-1; D not certain. Germline CDR1 and CDR2: SNHLY and FYNNEI. Between the trimmed V and J ends, which lost 6 bases and 12 bases, there was a span of 12 bases. This CDR3 is built from 11 residues. The CDR3 bases are TGTGCCAGCAGGCTCGGGTGGGTGCAGTTCTTC. This gives the protein CASRLGWVQFF.

The V gene is TRBV7-2, the J gene TRBJ2-5, with 9 bases identical to TRBD1. V was pared by 5 bases and J by 5 bases, with 3 bases of the junction left unmatched. CDR1 is SGHTA and CDR2 is FQGNSA in the germline V gene. The CDR3 loop spans 13 amino acids. CDR3 sequence (DNA): TGTGCCAGCAGCCCCGGACAGGGGGAGACCCAGTACTTC. Encoded protein: CASSPGQGETQYF.

This clone was picked up one time. Within the sample, other DNA sequences also encode this same CDR3. This chain joins TRBV9 and TRBJ2-1; 10 positions match TRBD2. V was pared by 2 bases and J by 0 bases, with 2 bases of the junction left unmatched. Germline V gene lookup returns CDR1 SGDLS and CDR2 YYNGEE. The CDR3 contains 16 residues. The CDR3 DNA is TGTGCCAGCAGCGTTTCTAGCGGGGGCTCCTACAATGAGCAGTTCTTC. Amino acids: CASSVSSGGSYNEQFF.

This rearrangement joins TRBV5-1 to TRBJ2-7, with a possible D match to TRBD2 (5 bases). Trimming took off 0 bases at V and 0 bases at J, with 13 bases between the two ends. Germline CDR1 is SGHRS and CDR2 is YFSETQ. The CDR3 extends over 16 amino acids. The CDR3, as DNA: TGCGCCAGCAGCTTGGGACTCCTAGCCAACTCCTACGAGCAGTACTTC. Its translation is CASSLGLLANSYEQYF.